The 32 T cell receptor beta chains reported below all come from one sample, sequenced in a study of T-cell reconstitution after alpha-beta-depleted transplantation in children. Unique molecular identifiers tagged the TCRbeta library. TCRdb reprocessed the PCR reads with MiXCR, giving one entry per CDR3 protein. Of 540,000 or so distinct CDR3 sequences listed, roughly 24% are singletons. The material was PBMCs, mostly from graft donor cells, obtained 360 days after TCRalphabeta/CD19-depleted stem cell transplant. The receptors stem from a boy younger than two who had a stem cell transplant for acute myeloid leukemia, so the T cells may come from the graft donor.

This clonotype was counted between two and nine times. V gene TRBV13 combines with J gene TRBJ2-1; D is undetermined. The CDR3 totals 14 residues. V lost 1 base to trimming and J lost 5 bases, with 9 bases between them. Germline CDR1 and CDR2: PRHDT and FYEKMQ (reference sequence). CDR3 bases: TGTGCCAGCAGCTTAGTTGGAGCTGACAATGAGCAGTTCTTC. This translates into CASSLVGADNEQFF.

The sample holds a few counts of this clonotype. The chain employs TRBV20-1 and TRBJ2-7, with 7 bases identical to TRBD1. The CDR3 loop spans 16 amino acids. The germline CDR1 and CDR2 sequences are DFQATT and SNEGSKA (reference sequence). V was pared by 3 bases and J by 2 bases, with 13 bases of the junction left unmatched. The CDR3 region is CSASPRRQGVPYEQYF. For the CDR3, the DNA is TGCAGTGCTAGCCCCCGTCGGCAGGGGGTTCCCTACGAGCAGTACTTC.

This clonotype was seen many times. CDR3: CASSPTSGAQFF. CDR3 nucleotide sequence: TGTGCCAGCTCACCCACTAGCGGGGCGCAGTTCTTC. V is TRBV18 and J is TRBJ2-1; 10 bases are shared with TRBD2. Germline V gene data show CDR1 as KGHSH and CDR2 as LQKENI. The CDR3 covers 12 residues. V trimming: 3 bases; J trimming: 12 bases; junction bases outside the gene matches: 2.

The V call is TRBV4-2, the J call TRBJ2-6; TRBD1 might be the D (6 bases). V dropped 5 bases and J dropped 4 bases, with 18 bases sitting between them. Per the germline V gene, CDR1 is LGHNA and CDR2 is YNFKEQ. The CDR3 totals 17 residues. The CDR3, as DNA: TGTGCCAGCAGCTGCTCCGTAGTGGGGGCCGGGGCCAACGTCCTGACTTTC. Its protein is CASSCSVVGAGANVLTF.

This clonotype was seen at least ten times. The rearrangement joins TRBV6-6 to TRBJ1-1; D uncertain. Germline CDR1 reads MNHNY; CDR2 reads SVGAGI (reference sequence). The CDR3 is made up of 13 amino acids. V was trimmed by 6 bases and J by 5 bases, leaving 13 bases between them. The CDR3 reads CASRGWEGTEAFF. In nucleotides, the CDR3 is TGTGCCAGCAGGGGGTGGGAGGGAACTGAAGCTTTCTTT.

This clonotype was seen more than once but under ten times. The chain uses TRBV14 and TRBJ2-1; D not certain. V was shortened by 3 bases and J by 4 bases, with 7 bases between the two germline ends. The CDR3 has 13 amino acids. Germline CDR1 is SGHDN and CDR2 is FVKESK. CDR3 sequence reads: CASSHGRYNEQFF. The CDR3 DNA reads as TGTGCCAGCAGCCATGGTCGGTACAATGAGCAGTTCTTC.

The rearrangement links TRBV20-1 to TRBJ2-1, with D uncertain. CDR1 is DFQATT and CDR2 is SNEGSKA in the germline V gene (reference sequence). The length of the CDR3 is 10 residues. V was clipped by 3 bases and J by 10 bases, with 7 bases between them. The CDR3 here is CSARGQEQFF. DNA of the CDR3: TGCAGTGCTAGGGGTCAGGAGCAGTTCTTC.

The chain has TRBV5-6 and TRBJ2-1; D is unresolved. From germline, CDR1 is SGHDT and CDR2 YYEEEE. With 0 bases removed from V and 5 bases from J, the gap between germline ends came to 9 bases. This CDR3 comprises 14 residues. CDR3 amino acids: CASSLVGLNNEQFF. The CDR3, as DNA: TGTGCCAGCAGCTTGGTTGGTCTGAACAATGAGCAGTTCTTC.

The sample holds many counts of this clonotype. The chain recombines TRBV29-1 with TRBJ2-1; D gene unclear. V lost 8 bases, J lost 3 bases, and 5 bases lay in between. This CDR3 has 10 residues. The germline V gene encodes CDR1 SQVTM and CDR2 ANQGSEA. The CDR3 sequence is CSSYYNEQFF. The DNA for the CDR3 is TGCAGCTCCTACTACAATGAGCAGTTCTTC.

The chain is built from TRBV12-3 or TRBV12-4 and TRBJ1-6; D is unclear. Trimming took off 3 bases at V and 9 bases at J, with 12 bases between the two ends. The CDR3 totals 14 residues. Written as DNA, the CDR3 is TGTGCCAGCAGTTTTCGGCCAAAGCTTTCACCCCTCCACTTT. Translated, it gives CASSFRPKLSPLHF.

This clonotype has more than one count but fewer than ten. This rearrangement joins TRBV12-3 or TRBV12-4 to TRBJ2-2, with a tentative D call TRBD2 (7 bases). Trimming cost V 2 bases and J 6 bases, with 16 bases left between them. The CDR3 is made up of 16 amino acids. For the CDR3, the DNA is TGTGCCAGCAGTTTATGGGGGGGGCTTGACGCCGGGGAGCTGTTTTTT. Amino acids: CASSLWGGLDAGELFF.

Many counts were recorded for this clonotype. V gene TRBV20-1 combines with J gene TRBJ1-1; 7 bases agree with TRBD1. Trimming cost V 5 bases and J 0 bases; bases outside gene matches: 9. The germline V gene has CDR1 DFQATT and CDR2 SNEGSKA (reference sequence). The length of the CDR3 is 15 residues. In nucleotides, the CDR3 is TGCAGTGCTTACAGACAGGGAACGATGAACACTGAAGCTTTCTTT. Its translation is CSAYRQGTMNTEAFF.

The rearrangement links TRBV12-3 or TRBV12-4 to TRBJ2-7, with 7 bases aligning to TRBD1. This CDR3 contains 14 residues. V gave up 6 bases and J gave up 2 bases; unmatched junction bases: 7. CDR3 sequence: CASRPDRLTYEQYF. Here the CDR3 DNA reads TGTGCCAGCAGACCGGACAGGCTGACCTACGAGCAGTACTTC.

This clonotype was seen repeatedly, ten times or more. The chain is built from TRBV5-1 and TRBJ2-6; D is ambiguous. This CDR3 contains 14 residues. Germline CDR1 SGHRS, CDR2 YFSETQ. Trimming took off 4 bases at V and 4 bases at J, with 9 bases between the two ends. The CDR3 nucleotides read TGCGCCAGCAGCCTAGATCCGGGGGCCAACGTCCTGACTTTC. Its protein product is CASSLDPGANVLTF.

This clonotype has a handful of counts. V gene TRBV7-3 combines with J gene TRBJ2-7, with TRBD1 as a possible D gene (6 bases). Germline CDR1 SGHTA, CDR2 FQGTGA. Trimming shortened V by 5 bases and J by 5 bases, and 19 bases separated the two germline ends. The length of the CDR3 is 15 residues. CDR3 amino acids: CASSLQRTGHHEQYF. The CDR3 region has the DNA TGTGCCAGCAGCCTCCAACGCACGGGACACCACGAGCAGTACTTC.

The table lists this clonotype with a few counts. The chain couples TRBV15 to TRBJ1-1, with D unclear. V lost 1 base and J 2 bases, leaving 2 bases between the germline ends. CDR3 length: 12 amino acids. CDR1 and CDR2 from the germline V gene are LNHNV and YYDKDF (reference sequence). For the CDR3, the DNA is TGTGCCACCAGCAGAGCAAACACTGAAGCTTTCTTT. Protein sequence: CATSRANTEAFF.

This clonotype was picked up many times. This chain connects TRBV5-1 to TRBJ2-1, with 7 positions matching TRBD1. CDR1 is SGHRS, CDR2 YFSETQ, per germline. The CDR3 contains 16 residues. V lost 3 bases and J lost 0; bases outside the gene matches: 6. The CDR3 sequence is CASSYRQGSSYNEQFF. The CDR3 DNA reads TGCGCCAGCAGCTATAGACAGGGAAGCTCCTACAATGAGCAGTTCTTC. Based on the CDR3 plus reference TRBV5-1 and TRBJ2-1, the full variable domain is KAGVTQTPRYLIKTRGQQVTLSCSPISGHRSVSWYQQTPGQGLQFLFEYFSETQRNKGNFPGRFSGRQFSNSRSEMNVSTLELGDSALYLCASSYRQGSSYNEQFFGPGTRLTVL.

V gene TRBV7-3 combines with J gene TRBJ2-3; D is ambiguous. The germline gives CDR1 SGHTA, CDR2 FQGTGA. The length of the CDR3 is 13 residues. V was pared by 5 bases and J by 2 bases, with 8 bases between. The CDR3 sequence: CASSLPPTDTQYF. The CDR3 DNA reads as TGTGCCAGCAGCCTACCCCCCACAGATACGCAGTATTTT. Full variable domain (remainder filled in from reference TRBV7-3 and TRBJ2-3): GAGVSQTPSNKVTEKGKYVELRCDPISGHTALYWYRQSLGQGPEFLIYFQGTGAADDSGLPNDRFFAVRPEGSVSTLKIQRTERGDSAVYLCASSLPPTDTQYFGPGTRLTVL.

This clonotype has ten or more counts. The rearrangement links TRBV29-1 to TRBJ1-1; 9 nucleotides align to TRBD1. The CDR3 extends over 19 amino acids. Germline V lookup: CDR1 SQVTM, CDR2 ANQGSEA. Trimming removed 4 bases from V and 1 base from J; junction bases left unmatched: 19. This CDR3 reads CSVVGRLGTGSHTNTEAFF. The CDR3 DNA follows: TGCAGCGTTGTCGGGAGACTGGGGACAGGGTCCCACACGAACACTGAAGCTTTCTTT. Full variable domain (rest looked up from reference TRBV29-1 and TRBJ1-1): SAVISQKPSRDICQRGTSLTIQCQVDSQVTMMFWYRQQPGQSLTLIATANQGSEATYESGFVIDKFPISRPNLTFSTLTVSNMSPEDSSIYLCSVVGRLGTGSHTNTEAFFGQGTRLTVV.

This clonotype was recorded at least ten times. The V gene is TRBV5-1, the J gene TRBJ2-5; D gene uncertain. The CDR3 spans 12 residues. V lost 2 bases, J lost 5 bases, and 7 bases lay in between. The germline CDR1 and CDR2 sequences are SGHRS and YFSETQ. The CDR3 loop is CASSLHGETQYF. CDR3 coding DNA: TGCGCCAGCAGCTTACATGGGGAGACCCAGTACTTC. Looking up the rest from reference TRBV5-1 and TRBJ2-5 gives the full variable domain: KAGVTQTPRYLIKTRGQQVTLSCSPISGHRSVSWYQQTPGQGLQFLFEYFSETQRNKGNFPGRFSGRQFSNSRSEMNVSTLELGDSALYLCASSLHGETQYFGPGTRLLVL.

V gene TRBV13 combines with J gene TRBJ1-1; D not certain. Trimming removed 5 bases at V and 0 bases at J, with 13 bases between. The CDR3 runs 15 residues. Germline CDR1 and CDR2: PRHDT and FYEKMQ (reference sequence). CDR3 DNA: TGTGCCAGCAGCGAAGGTGAGGTAATGAACACTGAAGCTTTCTTT. Encoded protein: CASSEGEVMNTEAFF. Variable domain in full (rest from reference TRBV13 and TRBJ1-1): AAGVIQSPRHLIKEKRETATLKCYPIPRHDTVYWYQQGPGQDPQFLISFYEKMQSDKGSIPDRFSAQQFSDYHSELNMSSLELGDSALYFCASSEGEVMNTEAFFGQGTRLTVV.

J is TRBJ2-7 and V is TRBV6-1; D remains ambiguous. Germline CDR1 reads MNHNS; CDR2 reads SASEGT. The V and J ends lost 5 bases and 2 bases respectively, with 10 bases between them. This CDR3 region has 13 residues. CDR3 region: CASSPSGPYEQYF. The CDR3 DNA reads TGTGCCAGCAGTCCGTCAGGCCCCTACGAGCAGTACTTC.

The rearrangement links TRBV9 to TRBJ2-3, with 14 bases that match TRBD2. Trimming took 4 bases from V and 5 from J; bases not matched to a gene: 6. The CDR3 runs 16 residues. Germline V CDR1 and CDR2: SGDLS, YYNGEE. The chain's CDR3 is CASSPRTSGGKDTQYF. CDR3 DNA: TGTGCCAGCAGCCCTCGGACTAGCGGGGGGAAAGATACGCAGTATTTT.

This clonotype was detected a few times. The chain recombines TRBV7-8 with TRBJ1-5, with a weak D call TRBD1 (6 bases). V was clipped by 1 base and J by 0 bases, with 13 bases between them. Per the germline V gene, CDR1 is SGHVS and CDR2 is FQNEAQ. The CDR3 runs 17 residues. CDR3 region: CASSLEGQLYSNQPQHF. In DNA form, the CDR3 reads TGTGCCAGCAGCTTAGAAGGACAGCTTTATAGCAATCAGCCCCAGCATTTT.

This clonotype was detected ten times or more. The J gene is TRBJ2-2, the V gene TRBV9, with TRBD1 matching 7 bases. The CDR3 is 15 amino acids. Germline CDR1 SGDLS, CDR2 YYNGEE. Trimming at V came to 2 bases and at J to 8 bases, leaving 9 bases not matched to a gene. For the CDR3, the DNA is TGTGCCAGCAGCGTGGAGACAGGGTCAGCGGGGGAGCTGTTTTTT. Translating it yields CASSVETGSAGELFF.

The chain recombines TRBV2 with TRBJ2-1; D perhaps matches TRBD2 (6 bases). This CDR3 contains 15 residues. The V and J ends lost 7 bases and 4 bases respectively, with 17 bases between them. Germline assignment: CDR1 SNHLY and CDR2 FYNNEI. The CDR3 sequence: CASNRGVIGYNEQFF. Here the CDR3 DNA reads TGTGCCAGCAACCGCGGGGTTATTGGTTACAATGAGCAGTTCTTC.

The chain recombines TRBV20-1 with TRBJ2-4; TRBD2 might be the D (6 bases). This CDR3 contains 12 residues. Trimming cost V 4 bases and J 7 bases, with 11 bases left between them. Germline values: CDR1 DFQATT, CDR2 SNEGSKA (reference sequence). The CDR3, as DNA: TGCAGTGCTACCCCAAGCGGGAACATTCAGTACTTC. Translating gives CSATPSGNIQYF.

The chain couples TRBV12-3 or TRBV12-4 to TRBJ2-7, with 7 bases that match TRBD1. V was pared by 5 bases and J by 6 bases, with 4 bases of the junction left unmatched. The CDR3 sequence is 12 residues long. CDR3 DNA sequence: TGTGCCAGCAGTCCACAGGGGTCCGAGCAGTACTTC. This translates into CASSPQGSEQYF.

The chain carries TRBV7-2 and TRBJ1-6; tentative D call: TRBD1 (5 bases). Per the germline V gene, CDR1 is SGHTA and CDR2 is FQGNSA. Trimming left V 3 bases short and J 9 bases short, with 9 bases between. This CDR3 contains 13 residues. CDR3 nucleotide sequence: TGTGCCAGCAGCTTGGGGGTCCTTTCACCCCTCCACTTT. Amino acids: CASSLGVLSPLHF.

V usage is TRBV6-5 and J usage is TRBJ1-1; D possibly corresponds to TRBD1 (6 bases). Trimming cost V 5 bases and J 4 bases, with 14 bases left between them. Germline CDR1 is MNHEY and CDR2 is SVGAGI. The CDR3 spans 14 residues. The CDR3, as DNA: TGTGCCAGCAGTCACCACAGGGATGGCACTGAAGCTTTCTTT. Amino acids: CASSHHRDGTEAFF.

This clonotype was seen repeatedly, ten times or more. The chain joins TRBV29-1 to TRBJ2-7; D gene uncertain. The CDR3 spans 12 residues. V dropped 4 bases and J dropped 5 bases, with 12 bases sitting between them. CDR1 and CDR2 (germline): SQVTM, ANQGSEA. The CDR3 loop reads CSVVIARDEQYF. CDR3 DNA: TGCAGCGTTGTAATTGCTAGGGACGAGCAGTACTTC.

This clonotype was observed a handful of times. The chain recombines TRBV7-2 with TRBJ2-2; 10 positions match TRBD1. V was clipped by 2 bases and J by 4 bases; unmatched bases: 4. The CDR3 is 16 residues long. Germline V gene sequence: CDR1 SGHTA, CDR2 FQGNSA. CDR3 protein: CASSLRGTGATGELFF. DNA for the CDR3: TGTGCCAGCAGCTTAAGAGGGACAGGGGCCACCGGGGAGCTGTTTTTT.